This T cell receptor (beta chain) was captured by sequencing in a study of metastatic and nonmetastatic thyroid tumors. Study background: Repertoires from blood and tumor or nodule tissue of malignant and benign thyroid patients were compared.

TCRdb used MiXCR to call clones anew from the PCR reads. The profile shows under 45,000 clones, about 15% of them singletons. At least ten counts were recorded for this clone. Each patient went into thyroid surgery without having received any treatment. Germline loops: CDR1 SGHRS, CDR2 YFSETQ. Trimming removed 4 bases from V and 0 bases from J, with 5 bases in between. The length of the CDR3 is 12 residues. The chain is built from TRBV5-1 and TRBJ2-7; D ambiguous. The source is a female donor with papillary thyroid cancer or a benign thyroid nodule (not recorded which). Some clones in this sample may be carry-over from other donors' samples. Sequencing used tumor tissue. The CDR3: CASSANSYEQYF. CDR3 sequence (DNA): TGCGCCAGCAGCGCCAACTCCTACGAGCAGTACTTC.